This is a list of T cell receptor beta chains from one sample in a study of blood T cell repertoires in COVID-19. TCRdb keeps only in-frame clones here, not all; method: immunoSEQ multiplex PCR. The sample shows about 110,000 clones, approximately 80% of them seen only once. Sequencing was carried out using peripheral blood. These receptors originate from a man of 80 years or more with acute or convalescent COVID-19. Both conserved end residues are part of each CDR3. A D gene is named only where the DNA matches it firmly. Only some rows state a clone size, as once, few, many or a class for expanded clones.

>.|TRBD1|TRBV5-1|TRBJ2-3
TGCGCCAGCAGCTTGGGGACAGGCCTCACAGATACGCAGTATTTT
CASSLGTGLTDTQYF
>.|TRBD2|TRBV24-1|TRBJ2-1
TGTGCCACCAGTGATTTTAGCGGGGGCCAGTTCTTC
CATSDFSGGQFF
>.|.|TRBV19|TRBJ2-1
TGTGCCAGTACAGAAACAGGAGGGGTGAATGAGCAGTTCTTC
CASTETGGVNEQFF
>.|.|TRBV2|TRBJ2-3
TGTGCCAGCAGCCCAGGGACAGATACGCAGTATTTT
CASSPGTDTQYF
>.|TRBD2|TRBV7-9|TRBJ2-6
TGTGCCGCGGGGGAGGACCGCCCCTCTGGGGCCAACGTCCTGACTTTC
CAAGEDRPSGANVLTF
>.|TRBD1|TRBV19|TRBJ1-1
TGTGCCAGTAGTACATCCCGACCGGGACAGGGGAGCGCTAACACTGAAGCTTTCTTT
CASSTSRPGQGSANTEAFF
>.|TRBD1|TRBV28|TRBJ1-1
TGTGCCAGCAGAACGACAGGGCGCGCTTTCTTT
CASRTTGRAFF
>.|TRBD2|TRBV6-2/TRBV6-3|TRBJ2-4
TGTGCCAGCAGTTACGGGGCGGGAGCTTCGAACATTCAGTACTTC
CASSYGAGASNIQYF
>.|.|TRBV7-8|TRBJ1-1
TGTGCCAGCAGCCCGAGGGCCCTAAAGACGAACACTGAAGCTTTCTTT
CASSPRALKTNTEAFF
>medium-sized|.|TRBV15|TRBJ1-4
TGTGCCACCAGCAGAGGAGACAGTGATTTAAATGAAAAACTGTTTTTT
CATSRGDSDLNEKLFF
>few|.|TRBV6-6|TRBJ2-7
TGTGCCAGCAGTTTTACACTAGTTTCCTACGAGCAGTACTTC
CASSFTLVSYEQYF